The source of this T cell receptor beta chain is a study of T-cell reconstitution after alpha-beta-depleted transplantation in children. The authors prepared the TCRbeta library with unique molecular identifiers. MiXCR, run by TCRdb on the PCR reads, gives a single entry per CDR3 protein. Among approximately 510,000 distinct CDR3 sequences listed, about a sixth were seen once. Germline values: CDR1 SGHRS, CDR2 YFSETQ. The V and J ends lost 3 bases and 3 bases, in that order; junction bases with no gene match: 9. The CDR3 spans 16 residues. This chain connects TRBV5-1 to TRBJ2-3, with TRBD2 identical over 8 bases. The source was PBMCs from the stem cell graft donor, collected from the stem cell graft. The receptor's source is a human donor who donated a stem cell graft to a child with acute lymphoblastic leukemia. The DNA of the CDR3 is TGCGCCAGCAGCTCGGGGGGGGATTGGGCGACAGATACGCAGTATTTT. This translates into CASSSGGDWATDTQYF.